Below, 18 T cell receptor beta chains from the same sample are listed, as sequenced in a study of response to subunit inactivated influenza vaccine. TCRdb analysed the RT-PCR reads with MiXCR anew, one entry per CDR3 protein. The table records roughly 170,000 distinct CDR3 sequences, 7.5% to 10% of them present only once. The sample was non-naive T cells sorted from PBMCs, taken on the day of vaccination. Every receptor here comes from a man aged 50-59 years who received an inactivated influenza vaccine.

This clonotype was observed many times. This sequence joins TRBV7-6 and TRBJ2-3; D might be TRBD2 (5 bases). The CDR3 spans 15 residues. Per germline, CDR1 SGHVS and CDR2 FNYEAQ. The V end was cut by 0 bases, the J end by 4 bases, with 11 bases between. CDR3 amino acids: CASSLAGGRSDTQYF. The CDR3 coding sequence is TGTGCCAGCAGCTTAGCTGGAGGTCGCTCAGATACGCAGTATTTT.

This clonotype was detected a few times. This rearrangement joins TRBV29-1 to TRBJ1-5, with D hard to call. The V gene's germline CDR1 is SQVTM and CDR2 ANQGSEA. V was trimmed by 4 bases and J by 3 bases, leaving 7 bases between them. The CDR3 loop spans 12 amino acids. CDR3 sequence: CSVAGHNQPQHF. The CDR3 bases are TGCAGCGTTGCCGGCCACAATCAGCCCCAGCATTTT.

V usage is TRBV4-1 and J usage is TRBJ1-3; 7 bases match TRBD1. Per germline, CDR1 MGHRA and CDR2 YSYEKL. The CDR3 covers 18 residues. J gave up 1 base and V 4 bases, and 13 bases lay outside the gene matches. The CDR3 DNA follows: TGCGCCAGCAGCCTCACGTCCCCAGGGGGATTTTCTGGAAACACCATATATTTT. Encoded protein: CASSLTSPGGFSGNTIYF.

This clonotype was recorded a few times. V is TRBV9 and J is TRBJ2-1; TRBD2 matches 12 bases. CDR3 length: 16 residues. Trimming at V came to 4 bases and at J to 9 bases, leaving 11 bases not matched to a gene. Per the germline V gene, CDR1 is SGDLS and CDR2 is YYNGEE. CDR3 loop: CASSPRTSGKSIEQFF. CDR3 in DNA: TGTGCCAGCAGCCCGCGGACTAGCGGGAAAAGCATTGAGCAGTTCTTC.

The chain recombines TRBV18 with TRBJ1-2; D is uncertain. The germline CDR1 and CDR2 sequences are KGHSH and LQKENI. This CDR3 contains 16 residues. The V end lost 6 bases, the J end lost 4 bases, and 21 bases lay between the germline ends. Here the CDR3 reads CASSPTIKDLGYGYTF. Here the CDR3 DNA reads TGTGCCAGCTCCCCAACAATAAAAGACCTTGGCTATGGCTACACCTTC.

This clonotype showed up many times. The genes are TRBV14 and TRBJ2-1; D gene uncertain. V dropped 1 base and J dropped 7 bases, with 2 bases sitting between them. The CDR3 covers 11 residues. From germline, CDR1 is SGHDN and CDR2 FVKESK. The CDR3 loop reads CASSQVNEQFF. CDR3 in DNA: TGTGCCAGCAGCCAAGTAAATGAGCAGTTCTTC.

The sample holds a few counts of this clonotype. The chain has TRBV15 and TRBJ2-2; D not certain. CDR1 is LNHNV and CDR2 is YYDKDF in the germline V gene (reference sequence). The CDR3 extends over 13 amino acids. V gave up 1 base and J gave up 5 bases, with 5 bases separating them. The CDR3 region has the DNA TGTGCCACCAGCAGAGCCGGGACCGGGGAGCTGTTTTTT. Translation: CATSRAGTGELFF. The full variable domain, completed using reference TRBV15 and TRBJ2-2, is DAMVIQNPRYQVTQFGKPVTLSCSQTLNHNVMYWYQQKSSQAPKLLFHYYDKDFNNEADTPDNFQSRRPNTSFCFLDIRSPGLGDTAMYLCATSRAGTGELFFGEGSRLTVL.

The CDR3 protein is CASSWGQGDETQYF. The CDR3 DNA follows: TGTGCCAGCAGCTGGGGACAGGGGGACGAGACCCAGTACTTC. The chain has TRBV5-6 and TRBJ2-5, with 11 bases identical to TRBD1. This CDR3 region has 14 residues. Germline loops: CDR1 SGHDT, CDR2 YYEEEE. With 3 bases clipped from V and 5 bases from J, the junction kept 3 bases outside the gene matches.

At least ten counts were recorded for this clonotype. Since no conserved phenylalanine or tryptophan closes the CDR3, a read error is the likely cause. This chain connects TRBV28 to TRBJ1-2; D is ambiguous. Germline CDR1 reads MDHEN; CDR2 reads SYDVKM. Trimming shortened V by 3 bases and J by 5 bases, and 7 bases separated the two germline ends. This CDR3 has 12 amino acids. The CDR3 nucleotides read TGTGCCAGCAGTTTCCAGGCGTATGGCTACACCCTC. It is translated as CASSFQAYGYTL.

This clonotype was seen ten or more times. The chain couples TRBV12-3 or TRBV12-4 to TRBJ2-2, with D possibly matching TRBD2 (6 bases). Between the trimmed V and J ends, which lost 8 bases and 5 bases, there was a span of 21 bases. CDR3 size: 16 residues. The CDR3 loop reads CASDRRASGGTGELFF. In nucleotides, the CDR3 is TGTGCCAGCGACCGCCGCGCATCCGGAGGGACCGGGGAGCTGTTTTTT.

This clonotype was picked up many times. This chain joins TRBV3-1 and TRBJ1-4, with D perhaps matching TRBD1 (6 bases). The V gene lost 5 bases and the J gene lost 3 bases, with 7 bases spanning the gap. Germline V gene sequence: CDR1 LGHDT, CDR2 YNNKEL (reference sequence). CDR3 length: 13 amino acids. The CDR3 region is CASSAGANEKLFF. CDR3 nucleotide sequence: TGTGCCAGCAGCGCAGGGGCTAATGAAAAACTGTTTTTT.

This clonotype was observed at least ten times. This chain links TRBV29-1 with TRBJ2-5; TRBD1 matches 9 bases. With V trimmed by 7 bases and J by 3 bases, 3 bases remained unmatched. Germline-derived CDR1 and CDR2 are SQVTM and ANQGSEA. CDR3 length: 12 amino acids. Here the CDR3 reads CSAGTGKETQYF. Written as DNA, the CDR3 is TGCAGCGCTGGGACAGGGAAAGAGACCCAGTACTTC.

This clonotype was counted between two and nine times. The chain uses TRBV20-1 and TRBJ2-4; weak D call: TRBD2 (6 bases). V shed 3 bases and J shed 3 bases, with 24 bases lying between them. In germline, CDR1 is DFQATT, CDR2 SNEGSKA (reference sequence). The CDR3 loop spans 18 amino acids. Here the CDR3 reads CSARKEGKLWLVKNIQYF. The CDR3 region has the DNA TGCAGTGCTAGGAAGGAGGGGAAACTTTGGTTGGTCAAAAACATTCAGTACTTC.

This clonotype showed up just a few times. The genes are TRBV7-2 and TRBJ2-1, with 9 bases identical to TRBD2. The germline gives CDR1 SGHTA, CDR2 FQGNSA. The CDR3 contains 16 residues. V dropped 2 bases and J dropped 6; count of bases not matched to a gene: 8. DNA for the CDR3: TGTGCCAGCAGCTTATTTCAACTAGCGGGCAGCAATGAGCAGTTCTTC. It translates to CASSLFQLAGSNEQFF.

This clonotype was recorded many times. J is TRBJ2-2 and V is TRBV5-1; unclear D gene. This CDR3 is 14 amino acids long. Trimming pared 0 bases from V and 3 bases from J, leaving 6 bases between. Germline V gene sequence: CDR1 SGHRS, CDR2 YFSETQ. CDR3 residues: CASSLAQYTGELFF. The CDR3 region has the DNA TGCGCCAGCAGCTTGGCACAGTACACCGGGGAGCTGTTTTTT.

Notes on this clonotype: A much larger clone differs by one base, so this may be a read error. This chain links TRBV6-2 or TRBV6-3 with TRBJ2-1; 9 bases are a match to TRBD1. CDR1 is MNHEY and CDR2 is SVGEGT in the germline V gene. This CDR3 is built from 14 residues. CDR3 sequence: CASRDRGSYNELFF. The CDR3 coding sequence is TGTGCCAGCAGGGACAGGGGCTCCTACAATGAGCTGTTCTTC.

This clonotype was found a few times. The V gene is TRBV21-1, the J gene TRBJ1-5; the tabulated D call, TRBD1, remains unverified against the DNA. TRBV21-1 is noted as a pseudogene. The CDR3 sequence is 16 residues long. DNA of the CDR3: TGTGCCAGCAGCAAAGCGGGGACAGGGGGCCATCAGCCCCAGCATTTT. Translation gives CASSKAGTGGHQPQHF.

This clonotype was recorded at least ten times. This sequence joins TRBV7-2 and TRBJ2-3, with a weak D call TRBD2 (6 bases). Germline V gene sequence: CDR1 SGHTA, CDR2 FQGNSA. The V end was cut by 1 base, the J end by 4 bases, with 12 bases between. CDR3 length: 15 residues. The CDR3 loop reads CASSLVSRGADTQYF. CDR3 nucleotides: TGTGCCAGCAGCTTAGTCTCGCGCGGGGCAGATACGCAGTATTTT.